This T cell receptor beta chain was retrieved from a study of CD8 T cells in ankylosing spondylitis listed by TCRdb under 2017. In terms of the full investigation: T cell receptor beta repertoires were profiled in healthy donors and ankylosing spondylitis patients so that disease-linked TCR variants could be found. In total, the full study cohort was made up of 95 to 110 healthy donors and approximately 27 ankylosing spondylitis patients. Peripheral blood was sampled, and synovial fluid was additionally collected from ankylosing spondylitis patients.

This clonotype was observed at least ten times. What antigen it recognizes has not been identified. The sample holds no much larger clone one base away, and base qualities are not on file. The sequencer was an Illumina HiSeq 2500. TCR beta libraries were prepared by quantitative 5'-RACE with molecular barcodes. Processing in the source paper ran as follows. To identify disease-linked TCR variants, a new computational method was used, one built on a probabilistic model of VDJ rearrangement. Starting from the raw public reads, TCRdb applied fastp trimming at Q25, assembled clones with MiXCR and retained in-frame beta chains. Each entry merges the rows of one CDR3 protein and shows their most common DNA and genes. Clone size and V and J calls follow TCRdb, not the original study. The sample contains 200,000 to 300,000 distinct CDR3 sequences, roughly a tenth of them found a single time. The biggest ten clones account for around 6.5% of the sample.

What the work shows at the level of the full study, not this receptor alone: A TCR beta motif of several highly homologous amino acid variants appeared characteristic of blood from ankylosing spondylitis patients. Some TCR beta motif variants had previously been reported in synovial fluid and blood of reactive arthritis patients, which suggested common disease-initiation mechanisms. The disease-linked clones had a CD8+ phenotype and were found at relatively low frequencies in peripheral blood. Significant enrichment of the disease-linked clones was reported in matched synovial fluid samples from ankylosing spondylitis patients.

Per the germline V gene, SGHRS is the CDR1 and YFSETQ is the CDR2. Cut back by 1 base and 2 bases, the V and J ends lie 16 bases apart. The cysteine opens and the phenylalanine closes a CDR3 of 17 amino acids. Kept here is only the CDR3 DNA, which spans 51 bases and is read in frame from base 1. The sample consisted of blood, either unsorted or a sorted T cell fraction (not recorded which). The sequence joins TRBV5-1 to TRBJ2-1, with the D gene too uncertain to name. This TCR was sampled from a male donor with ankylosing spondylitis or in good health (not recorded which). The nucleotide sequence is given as TGCGCCAGCAGCTTGATCATGCAGCGTCGGGCCTACAATGAGCAGTTCTTC. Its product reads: CASSLIMQRRAYNEQFF.